This is a list of T cell receptor beta chains from one sample in a study of T cell changes during pregnancy in multiple sclerosis. Profiled with immunoSEQ multiplex PCR; TCRdb holds only in-frame clones, not every one. The sample has 65,000 to 90,000 clones, 91% seen once. Sequenced material: PBMCs, taken in the first trimester of pregnancy. These receptors came from a female donor in good health, serving as a control in a pregnancy study. Some clones in this sample may be carry-over from other donors' samples. Each CDR3 is given with its conserved first and last residue. Each record gives: D gene, J gene, V gene, CDR3 protein, CDR3 DNA. A D gene is named only where the DNA matches it firmly.

TRBD1,TRBJ1-2,TRBV10-3,CAISGQGVGGYTF,TGTGCCATCAGCGGCCAGGGGGTAGGAGGCTACACCTTC
TRBD2,TRBJ2-1,TRBV10-3,CAISAPGTSGSQYNEQFF,TGTGCCATCAGTGCCCCCGGGACTAGCGGGAGCCAATACAATGAGCAGTTCTTC
TRBD1,TRBJ1-5,TRBV5-5,CASSFTQGAGQPQHF,TGTGCCAGCAGCTTTACCCAGGGGGCAGGGCAGCCCCAGCATTTT
NA,TRBJ1-3,TRBV6-6,CASRPGSSGNTIYF,TGTGCCAGCAGGCCCGGGAGCTCTGGAAACACCATATATTTT
TRBD1,TRBJ1-1,TRBV5-4,CASSPSAGGRNTEAFF,TGTGCCAGCAGCCCGTCGGCAGGGGGTAGGAACACTGAAGCTTTCTTT
NA,TRBJ2-7,TRBV7-2,CASSLVGTHEQYF,TGTGCCAGCAGCTTAGTTGGCACGCACGAGCAGTACTTC
NA,TRBJ1-5,TRBV15,CATSRGDRNNQPQHF,TGTGCCACCAGCAGAGGAGACAGAAATAATCAGCCCCAGCATTTT
TRBD2,TRBJ2-1,TRBV4-2,CASSPLSGSSDEQFF,TGTGCCAGCAGCCCTCTCAGCGGGAGTTCGGATGAGCAGTTCTTC
NA,TRBJ2-7,TRBV2,CASSGGAREQYF,TGTGCCAGCAGTGGGGGCGCGAGGGAGCAGTACTTC
NA,TRBJ1-2,TRBV28,CASSFRSTDNYGYTF,TGTGCCAGCAGTTTCCGGTCAACTGATAACTATGGCTACACCTTC
NA,TRBJ1-1,TRBV6-1,CASSGEPWDTEAFF,TGTGCCAGCAGCGGAGAGCCGTGGGACACTGAAGCTTTCTTT
TRBD2,TRBJ2-7,TRBV2,CASSVGSGSYEQYF,TGTGCCAGCAGTGTTGGTAGCGGGAGCTACGAGCAGTACTTC
NA,TRBJ1-2,TRBV28,CASSLPGHGHYGYTF,TGTGCCAGCAGTTTACCGGGACACGGTCACTATGGCTACACCTTC
NA,TRBJ1-1,TRBV7-9,CASSSQINTEAFF,TGTGCCAGCAGCTCACAAATAAACACTGAAGCTTTCTTT
TRBD1,TRBJ1-5,TRBV5-6,CARLGGLQGGPQHF,TGTGCCAGGTTAGGGGGCCTTCAAGGTGGGCCCCAGCATTTT